These 24 T cell receptor beta chains originate from one sample sequenced in a study of blood T cell repertoires in COVID-19. Here immunoSEQ multiplex PCR was the method, and the copy in TCRdb shows in-frame clones only, minus some. This table has around 250,000 clones, about nine tenths appearing once. Sequencing was performed on PBMCs or T cells enriched from blood (not recorded which). The receptors originated from a man aged 18 to 29 who had recovered from COVID-19.

This clone was found a few times. This sequence joins TRBV28 and TRBJ2-7; 8 nucleotides align to TRBD1. Germline V gene lookup returns CDR1 MDHEN and CDR2 SYDVKM. Trimming took 6 bases from V and 2 from J; bases not matched to a gene: 6. This CDR3 has 14 residues. CDR3 nucleotides: TGTGCCAGCAGACAGAGGACAGGGCCCTACGAGCAGTACTTC. Translation gives CASRQRTGPYEQYF.

The rearrangement joins TRBV10-2 to TRBJ1-2, with TRBD1 matching over 10 bases. V gave up 6 bases and J gave up 8 bases; unmatched junction bases: 12. Germline lookup yields CDR1 WSHSY and CDR2 SAAADI. This CDR3 spans 15 amino acids. The CDR3 region is CASRQDRGRLGGYTF. The CDR3 DNA reads TGCGCCAGCAGGCAAGACAGGGGGCGACTCGGGGGCTACACCTTC.

The chain uses TRBV3-1 (or the pseudogene TRBV3-2) and TRBJ1-4, with TRBD1 matching 10 bases. CDR3 length: 15 amino acids. Germline V gene lookup returns CDR1 LGHDT and CDR2 YNNKEL (reference sequence). The J segment lost 10 bases and the V segment lost 4 bases, leaving 9 bases of the junction unmatched. The CDR3 sequence is CASSPSGTGDTKLFF. The DNA of the CDR3 is TGTGCCAGCAGCCCGTCCGGGACAGGGGACACAAAACTGTTTTTT.

This chain uses TRBV10-1 with TRBJ1-2, with 9 nucleotides matching TRBD1. Germline V gives CDR1 WNHNN, CDR2 SYGVQD (reference sequence). The V gene end was trimmed by 6 bases and the J gene end by 8 bases; junction bases not matched to a gene: 13. The CDR3 spans 15 residues. CDR3 amino acids: CASSWDRAGVYGYTF. The DNA of the CDR3 is TGCGCCAGCAGCTGGGACAGGGCAGGGGTTTACGGCTACACCTTC.

The rearrangement links TRBV27 to TRBJ2-7; weak D call: TRBD1 (6 bases). Germline V lookup: CDR1 MNHEY, CDR2 SMNVEV (reference sequence). The CDR3 covers 13 residues. The ends were cut back, 0 bases at V and 4 bases at J, with 7 bases in the middle. CDR3 in amino acids: CASSLSGAYEQYF. The CDR3 DNA follows: TGTGCCAGCAGTTTATCGGGGGCTTACGAGCAGTACTTC.

The V and J genes are TRBV5-4 and TRBJ2-3; perhaps TRBD2 as D (6 bases). Germline V gives CDR1 SGHNT, CDR2 YYREEE (reference sequence). V lost 0 bases, J lost 4 bases, and 15 bases lay in between. This CDR3 is built from 16 residues. CDR3 bases: TGTGCCAGCAGCTTGGGCAACCTTGGAGGGGCAGATACGCAGTATTTT. It translates to CASSLGNLGGADTQYF.

This clone was counted once. The rearrangement uses TRBV4-1 and TRBJ1-5; 7 nucleotides agree with TRBD1. The CDR3 runs to 15 residues. Germline CDR1 reads MGHRA; CDR2 reads YSYEKL. With V trimmed by 3 bases and J by 3 bases, 5 bases remained unmatched. CDR3 DNA: TGCGCCAGCAGCCAGACAGGGATGGTCAATCAGCCCCAGCATTTT. Encoded protein: CASSQTGMVNQPQHF.

The DNA for the CDR3 is TGTGCCAGCAGTCAGGGACAGGGGGATCAGCCCCAGCATTTT. This sequence encodes CASSQGQGDQPQHF. V usage is TRBV7-9 and J usage is TRBJ1-5, with TRBD1 matching 11 bases. This CDR3 comprises 14 residues. V shed 6 bases and J 5 bases; nucleotides not matched to a gene: 3. In germline, CDR1 is SEHNR, CDR2 FQNEAQ (reference sequence).

The CDR3 here is CASSQEVLAVRGPQETQYF. The CDR3 coding sequence is TGTGCCAGCAGCCAAGAGGTCCTAGCGGTTAGGGGTCCTCAAGAGACCCAGTACTTC. The rearrangement links TRBV4-2 to TRBJ2-5; TRBD2 aligns across 7 bases. CDR1 is LGHNA and CDR2 is YNFKEQ in the germline V gene. V lost 0 bases to trimming and J lost 2 bases; unmatched junction nucleotides: 15. CDR3 size: 19 residues.

Points on this clone: Germline and junction disagree at one end, which may indicate a read error. The chain links TRBV19 to TRBJ1-6; D unresolved. The germline V gene encodes CDR1 LNHDA and CDR2 SQIVND (reference sequence). The CDR3 has 14 amino acids. CDR3 loop: CASRIGYQDSPLHF. For the CDR3, the DNA is TGTGCCAGTAGGATAGGGTATCAGGATTCACCCCTCCACTTT.

This chain links TRBV19 with TRBJ1-6; TRBD1 matches 7 bases. This CDR3 contains 12 residues. Germline V CDR1 and CDR2: LNHDA, SQIVND (reference sequence). The ends lost 6 bases at V and 10 bases at J; junction bases unmatched: 3. This CDR3 is CASRTGSSPLHF. The CDR3 coding sequence is TGTGCCAGTAGGACAGGGAGCTCACCCCTCCACTTT.

The genes are TRBV27 and TRBJ1-3; the D gene is possibly TRBD1 (6 bases). CDR1 is MNHEY, CDR2 SMNVEV, per germline (reference sequence). The CDR3 sequence is 17 residues long. Trimming shortened V by 8 bases and J by 1 base, and 21 bases separated the two germline ends. CDR3 in DNA: TGTGCCAGCGCCTCTTACAGGGAAGGTAGTTCTGGAAACACCATATATTTT. Encoded protein: CASASYREGSSGNTIYF.

The chain joins TRBV6-5 to TRBJ2-5, with TRBD2 identical over 12 bases. The CDR3 extends over 15 amino acids. Germline V CDR1 and CDR2: MNHEY, SVGAGI. Losses at the gene ends were 6 bases for V and 5 bases for J; bases not matched to a gene: 7. CDR3 in DNA: TGTGCCAGCAGCAAGCCTAGCGGGGGGGCGGAGACCCAGTACTTC. Encoded protein: CASSKPSGGAETQYF.

The chain employs TRBV4-1 and TRBJ2-1, with 9 bases fitting TRBD1. CDR1 is MGHRA and CDR2 is YSYEKL in the germline V gene. The CDR3 runs 16 residues. V dropped 1 base and J dropped 5; count of bases not matched to a gene: 6. The CDR3: CASSQGLQGANNEQFF. CDR3 nucleotides: TGCGCCAGCAGCCAAGGGCTACAGGGGGCGAACAATGAGCAGTTCTTC.

The chain recombines TRBV5-1 with TRBJ2-5, with 16 bases aligning to TRBD2. The germline CDR1 and CDR2 sequences are SGHRS and YFSETQ. Losses at the gene ends were 2 bases for V and 4 bases for J; bases not matched to a gene: 8. CDR3 length: 18 amino acids. DNA for the CDR3: TGCGCCAGCAGCTTACCCGGGACTAGCGGGGGGGCGAGAGAGACCCAGTACTTC. Amino acids: CASSLPGTSGGARETQYF.

The V and J genes are TRBV5-1 and TRBJ2-2; D not certain. Per the germline V gene, CDR1 is SGHRS and CDR2 is YFSETQ. V was trimmed by 4 bases and J by 0 bases, leaving 7 bases between them. CDR3 size: 14 residues. In nucleotides, the CDR3 is TGCGCCAGCAGCCCCACATCGAACACCGGGGAGCTGTTTTTT. Amino acid sequence: CASSPTSNTGELFF.

The chain employs TRBV3-1 (or the pseudogene TRBV3-2) and TRBJ2-2; perhaps TRBD1 as D (5 bases). The V gene's germline CDR1 is LGHDT and CDR2 YNNKEL (reference sequence). Deletions cut 4 bases from V and 4 bases from J, with 13 bases between. The CDR3 sequence is 15 residues long. CDR3: CASSLAQGITGELFF. The CDR3 nucleotides are TGTGCCAGCAGCCTCGCCCAGGGTATCACCGGGGAGCTGTTTTTT.

The V gene is TRBV27, the J gene TRBJ1-2; 7 nucleotides agree with TRBD1. Germline V gives CDR1 MNHEY, CDR2 SMNVEV (reference sequence). V shed 2 bases and J 6 bases; nucleotides not matched to a gene: 3. The CDR3 is made up of 13 amino acids. The CDR3 reads CASSLRGLDGYTF. The CDR3 coding sequence is TGTGCCAGCAGTTTAAGGGGGCTCGATGGCTACACCTTC.

The chain joins TRBV12-5 to TRBJ2-5; 8 positions agree with TRBD1. The CDR3 length is 14 residues. Trimming at V came to 6 bases and at J to 2 bases, leaving 5 bases not matched to a gene. From germline, CDR1 is LGHNT and CDR2 FRNRAP. CDR3 coding DNA: TGTGCTAGTGGGAGACAGGGGACACAAGAGACCCAGTACTTC. Protein product: CASGRQGTQETQYF. The full variable domain, in which reference TRBV12-5 and TRBJ2-5 provide the parts outside the CDR3, is DARVTQTPRHKVTEMGQEVTMRCQPILGHNTVFWYRQTMMQGLELLAYFRNRAPLDDSGMPKDRFSAEMPDATLATLKIQPSEPRDSAVYFCASGRQGTQETQYFGPGTRLLVL.

V usage is TRBV18 and J usage is TRBJ1-4; 9 nucleotides align to TRBD1. Per germline, CDR1 KGHSH and CDR2 LQKENI. The junction had 4 bases not matched to a gene; V was cut back by 6 bases and J by 2 bases. The CDR3 has 15 amino acids. The DNA of the CDR3 is TGTGCCAGCTCTTACAGGGGGCGGACTAATGAAAAACTGTTTTTT. Its translation is CASSYRGRTNEKLFF.

This clone was seen once. The J gene is TRBJ1-1, the V gene TRBV11-2; D is perhaps TRBD1 (6 bases). The CDR3 is 15 residues long. Deletions cut 3 bases from V and 4 bases from J, with 15 bases between. Germline CDR1 SGHAT, CDR2 FQNNGV. The CDR3 protein is CASSFSRMGATEAFF. The CDR3 DNA follows: TGTGCCAGCAGCTTTAGCCGAATGGGGGCCACTGAAGCTTTCTTT.

This rearrangement joins TRBV5-1 to TRBJ2-2; maybe TRBD1 (6 bases). Germline loops: CDR1 SGHRS, CDR2 YFSETQ. This CDR3 comprises 15 residues. The V and J ends lost 0 bases and 7 bases respectively, with 13 bases between them. CDR3 DNA sequence: TGCGCCAGCAGCTTGGAAACGGGGACAAACGGGGAGCTGTTTTTT. This codes for CASSLETGTNGELFF.

V is TRBV10-2 and J is TRBJ1-4; tentative D call: TRBD1 (6 bases). The CDR3 totals 16 residues. V was cut by 7 bases and J by 0 bases, with 15 bases left in between. Germline V lookup: CDR1 WSHSY, CDR2 SAAADI. The CDR3 protein is CASTKQGYATNEKLFF. The CDR3 nucleotides are TGCGCCAGCACTAAACAGGGCTACGCAACTAATGAAAAACTGTTTTTT.

This clone was seen a single time. The V call is TRBV2, the J call TRBJ1-5; 8 nucleotides match TRBD1. Germline assignment: CDR1 SNHLY and CDR2 FYNNEI. The CDR3 consists of 15 residues. V lost 4 bases, J lost 1 base, and 3 bases stayed unmatched. CDR3 bases: TGTGCCAGCAGTGGACAGGGGCGAAGCAATCAGCCCCAGCATTTT. Its translation: CASSGQGRSNQPQHF.